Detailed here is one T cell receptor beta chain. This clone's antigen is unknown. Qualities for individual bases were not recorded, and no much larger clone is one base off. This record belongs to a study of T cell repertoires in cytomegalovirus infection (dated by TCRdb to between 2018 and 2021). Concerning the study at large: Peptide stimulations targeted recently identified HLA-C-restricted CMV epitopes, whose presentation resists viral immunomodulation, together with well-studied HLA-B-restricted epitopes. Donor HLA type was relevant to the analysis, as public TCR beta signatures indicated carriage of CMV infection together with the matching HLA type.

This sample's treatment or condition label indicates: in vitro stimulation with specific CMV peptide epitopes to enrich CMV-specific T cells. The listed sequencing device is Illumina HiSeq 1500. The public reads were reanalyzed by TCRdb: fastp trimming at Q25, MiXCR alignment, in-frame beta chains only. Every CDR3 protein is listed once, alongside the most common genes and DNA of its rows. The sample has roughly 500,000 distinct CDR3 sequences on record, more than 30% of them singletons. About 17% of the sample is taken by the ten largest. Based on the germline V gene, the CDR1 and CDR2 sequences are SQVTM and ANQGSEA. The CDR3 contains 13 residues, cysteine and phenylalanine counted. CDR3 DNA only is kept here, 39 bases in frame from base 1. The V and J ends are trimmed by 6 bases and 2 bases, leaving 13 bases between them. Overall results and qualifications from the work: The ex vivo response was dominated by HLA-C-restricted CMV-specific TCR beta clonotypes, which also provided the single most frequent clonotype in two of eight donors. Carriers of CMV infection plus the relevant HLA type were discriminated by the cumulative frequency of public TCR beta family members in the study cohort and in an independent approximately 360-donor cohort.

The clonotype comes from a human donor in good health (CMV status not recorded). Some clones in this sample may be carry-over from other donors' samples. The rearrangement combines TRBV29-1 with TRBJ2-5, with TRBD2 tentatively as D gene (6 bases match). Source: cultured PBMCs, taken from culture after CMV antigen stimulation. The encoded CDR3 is CSVGRTIQETQYF. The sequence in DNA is TGCAGCGTGGGCAGGACTATACAAGAGACCCAGTACTTC.